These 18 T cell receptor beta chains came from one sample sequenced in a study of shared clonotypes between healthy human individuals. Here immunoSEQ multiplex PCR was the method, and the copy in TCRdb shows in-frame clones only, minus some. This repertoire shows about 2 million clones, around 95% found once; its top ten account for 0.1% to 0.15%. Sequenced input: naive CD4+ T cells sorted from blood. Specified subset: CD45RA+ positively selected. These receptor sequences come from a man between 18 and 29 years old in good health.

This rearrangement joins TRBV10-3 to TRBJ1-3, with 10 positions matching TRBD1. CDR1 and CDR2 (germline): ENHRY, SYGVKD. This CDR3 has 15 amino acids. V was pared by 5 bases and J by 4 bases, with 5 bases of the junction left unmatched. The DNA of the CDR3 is TGTGCCATCAGTCCCGGACAGGGGGACGGAAACACCATATATTTT. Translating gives CAISPGQGDGNTIYF.

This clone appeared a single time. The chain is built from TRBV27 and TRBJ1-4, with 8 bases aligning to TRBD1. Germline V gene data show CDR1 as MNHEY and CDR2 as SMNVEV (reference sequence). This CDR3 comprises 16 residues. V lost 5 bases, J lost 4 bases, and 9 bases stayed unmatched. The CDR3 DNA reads TGTGCCAGCAGTCCGCGGACAGGGTGGGGTAATGAAAAACTGTTTTTT. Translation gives CASSPRTGWGNEKLFF.

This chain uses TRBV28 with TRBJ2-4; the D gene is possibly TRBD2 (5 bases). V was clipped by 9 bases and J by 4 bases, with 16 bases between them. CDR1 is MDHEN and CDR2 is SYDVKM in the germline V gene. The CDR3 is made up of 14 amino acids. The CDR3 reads CARGGERTKNIQYF. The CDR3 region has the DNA TGTGCCAGAGGAGGAGAAAGGACTAAAAACATTCAGTACTTC.

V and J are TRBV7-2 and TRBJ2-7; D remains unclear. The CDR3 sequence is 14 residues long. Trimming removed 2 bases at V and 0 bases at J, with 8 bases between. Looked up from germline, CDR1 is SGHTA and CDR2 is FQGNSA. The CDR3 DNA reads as TGTGCCAGCAGCTTACGGGCCAACTCCTACGAGCAGTACTTC. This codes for CASSLRANSYEQYF.

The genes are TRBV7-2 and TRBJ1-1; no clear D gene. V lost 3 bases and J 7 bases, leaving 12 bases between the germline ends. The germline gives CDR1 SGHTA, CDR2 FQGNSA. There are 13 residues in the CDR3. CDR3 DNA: TGTGCCAGCAGCTTCCGGGGAGGGAGTGAAGCTTTCTTT. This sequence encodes CASSFRGGSEAFF.

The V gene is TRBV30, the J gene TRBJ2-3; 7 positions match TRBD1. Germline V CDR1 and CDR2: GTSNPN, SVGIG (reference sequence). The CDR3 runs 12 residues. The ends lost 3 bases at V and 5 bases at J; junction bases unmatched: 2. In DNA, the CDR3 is TGTGCCTGGAGCCAGGGGGTAGATACGCAGTATTTT. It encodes CAWSQGVDTQYF. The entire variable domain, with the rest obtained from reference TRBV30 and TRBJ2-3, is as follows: SQTIHQWPATLVQPVGSPLSLECTVEGTSNPNLYWYRQAAGRGLQLLFYSVGIGQISSEVPQNLSASRPQDRQFILSSKKLLLSDSGFYLCAWSQGVDTQYFGPGTRLTVL.

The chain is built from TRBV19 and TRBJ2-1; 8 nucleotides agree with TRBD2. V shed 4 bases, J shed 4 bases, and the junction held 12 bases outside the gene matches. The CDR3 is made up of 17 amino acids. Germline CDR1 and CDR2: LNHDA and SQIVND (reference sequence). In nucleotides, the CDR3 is TGTGCCAGTAGTACACTAGCGGAGGTCCCCCCTTACAATGAGCAGTTCTTC. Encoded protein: CASSTLAEVPPYNEQFF.

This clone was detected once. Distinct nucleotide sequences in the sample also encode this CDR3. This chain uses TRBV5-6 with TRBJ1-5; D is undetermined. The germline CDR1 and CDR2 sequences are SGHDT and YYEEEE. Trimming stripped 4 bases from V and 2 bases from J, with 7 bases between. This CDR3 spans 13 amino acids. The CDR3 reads CASSLDRNQPQHF. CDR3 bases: TGTGCCAGCAGCCTCGATCGCAATCAGCCCCAGCATTTT.

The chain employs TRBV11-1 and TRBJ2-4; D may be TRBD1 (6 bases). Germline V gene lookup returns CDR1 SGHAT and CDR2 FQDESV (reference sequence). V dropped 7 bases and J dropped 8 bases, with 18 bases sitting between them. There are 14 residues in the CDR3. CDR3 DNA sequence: TGTGCCAGCACTAGGGGGAAGGACTGGGACATTCAGTACTTC. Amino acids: CASTRGKDWDIQYF. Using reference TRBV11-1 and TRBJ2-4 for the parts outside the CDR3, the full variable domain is EAEVAQSPRYKITEKSQAVAFWCDPISGHATLYWYRQILGQGPELLVQFQDESVVDDSQLPKDRFSAERLKGVDSTLKIQPAELGDSAMYLCASTRGKDWDIQYFGAGTRLSVL.

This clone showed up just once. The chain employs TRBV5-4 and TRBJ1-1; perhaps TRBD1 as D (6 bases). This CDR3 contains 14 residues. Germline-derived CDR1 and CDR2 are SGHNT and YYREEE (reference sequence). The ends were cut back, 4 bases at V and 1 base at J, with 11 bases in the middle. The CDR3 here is CASSATTGNTEAFF. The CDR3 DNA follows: TGTGCCAGCAGCGCCACGACAGGGAACACTGAAGCTTTCTTT.

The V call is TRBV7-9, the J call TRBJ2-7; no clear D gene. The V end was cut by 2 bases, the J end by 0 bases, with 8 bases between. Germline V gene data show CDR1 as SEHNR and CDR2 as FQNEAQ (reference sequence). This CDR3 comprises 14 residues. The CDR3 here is CASSLFPGSYEQYF. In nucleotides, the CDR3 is TGTGCCAGCAGCTTATTTCCCGGCTCCTACGAGCAGTACTTC.

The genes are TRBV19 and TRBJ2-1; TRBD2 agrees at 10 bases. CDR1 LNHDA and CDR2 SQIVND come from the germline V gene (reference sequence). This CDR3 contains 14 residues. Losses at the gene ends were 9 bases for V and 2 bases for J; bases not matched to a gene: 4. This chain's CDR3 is CARLSGRAYNEQFF. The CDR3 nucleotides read TGTGCCAGACTGAGCGGGAGGGCCTACAATGAGCAGTTCTTC.

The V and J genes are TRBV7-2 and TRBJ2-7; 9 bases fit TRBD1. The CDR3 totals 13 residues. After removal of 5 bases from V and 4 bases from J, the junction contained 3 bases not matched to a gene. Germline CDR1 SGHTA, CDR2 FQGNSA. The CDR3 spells CASSRDRVYEQYF. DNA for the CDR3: TGTGCCAGCAGCCGGGACAGGGTTTACGAGCAGTACTTC. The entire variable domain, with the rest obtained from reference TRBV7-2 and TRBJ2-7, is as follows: GAGVSQSPSNKVTEKGKDVELRCDPISGHTALYWYRQSLGQGLEFLIYFQGNSAPDKSGLPSDRFSAERTGGSVSTLTIQRTQQEDSAVYLCASSRDRVYEQYFGPGTRLTVT.

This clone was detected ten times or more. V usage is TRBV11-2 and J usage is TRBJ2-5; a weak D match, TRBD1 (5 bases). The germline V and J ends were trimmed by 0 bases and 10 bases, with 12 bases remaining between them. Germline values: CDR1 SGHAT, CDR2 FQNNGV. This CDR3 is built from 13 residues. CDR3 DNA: TGTGCCAGCAGCTTAGATCTGACAAGGGGCCAGTACTTC. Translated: CASSLDLTRGQYF.

The chain's CDR3 is CASASGSTDTQYF. The CDR3 nucleotides are TGCGCCAGCGCCAGCGGGAGCACAGATACGCAGTATTTT. The gene calls are TRBV10-1 and TRBJ2-3, with D perhaps TRBD2 (6 bases). The germline V gene encodes CDR1 WNHNN and CDR2 SYGVQD (reference sequence). There are 13 residues in the CDR3. The V end lost 8 bases, the J end lost 0 bases, and 9 bases lay between the germline ends.

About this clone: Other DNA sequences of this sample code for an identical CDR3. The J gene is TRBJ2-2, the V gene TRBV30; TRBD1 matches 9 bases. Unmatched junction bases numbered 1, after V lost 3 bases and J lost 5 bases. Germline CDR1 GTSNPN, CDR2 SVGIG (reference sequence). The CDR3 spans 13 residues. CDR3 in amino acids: CAWRGQGTGELFF. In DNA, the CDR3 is TGTGCCTGGAGAGGACAGGGGACCGGGGAGCTGTTTTTT. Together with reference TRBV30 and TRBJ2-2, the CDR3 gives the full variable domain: SQTIHQWPATLVQPVGSPLSLECTVEGTSNPNLYWYRQAAGRGLQLLFYSVGIGQISSEVPQNLSASRPQDRQFILSSKKLLLSDSGFYLCAWRGQGTGELFFGEGSRLTVL.

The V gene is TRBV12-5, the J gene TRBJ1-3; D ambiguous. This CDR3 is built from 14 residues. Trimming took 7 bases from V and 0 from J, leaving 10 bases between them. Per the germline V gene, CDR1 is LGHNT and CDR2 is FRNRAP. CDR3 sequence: CASVEDFSGNTIYF. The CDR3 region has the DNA TGTGCTAGTGTTGAGGATTTCTCTGGAAACACCATATATTTT.

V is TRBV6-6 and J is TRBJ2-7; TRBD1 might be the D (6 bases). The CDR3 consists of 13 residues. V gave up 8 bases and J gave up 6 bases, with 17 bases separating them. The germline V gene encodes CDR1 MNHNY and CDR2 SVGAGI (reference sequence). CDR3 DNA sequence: TGTGCCAGCGGTCAGGGGCTCCGGAGCGAGCAGTACTTC. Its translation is CASGQGLRSEQYF.